Described below is a single TCR beta chain sequence and its context. Its antigen remains unknown. Libraries were prepared by immunoSEQ multiplex PCR; TCRdb keeps only in-frame clonotypes and omits some of them. The sample holds 2 million or so clones, roughly 96% seen once. The data were obtained in a study of shared clonotypes between healthy human individuals. Study results and limitations: Approximately 4.6% of naive CD4 clonotypes were common to a few donors. Limited genetic and exposure-history diversity came from having few donors.

The germline CDR1 and CDR2 sequences are SQVTM and ANQGSEA. The length of the CDR3 is 14 residues. V shed 4 bases, J shed 5 bases, and the junction held 8 bases outside the gene matches. Sequences were obtained from naive CD4+ T cells sorted from blood. As for subset: CD45RA+ positively selected. This sequence originates from a young man in good health. The gene calls are TRBV29-1 and TRBJ2-3, with 8 nucleotides matching TRBD2. Here the CDR3 reads CSVGSSGQGDTQYF. The CDR3 coding sequence is TGCAGCGTTGGATCTAGCGGGCAAGGAGATACGCAGTATTTT.